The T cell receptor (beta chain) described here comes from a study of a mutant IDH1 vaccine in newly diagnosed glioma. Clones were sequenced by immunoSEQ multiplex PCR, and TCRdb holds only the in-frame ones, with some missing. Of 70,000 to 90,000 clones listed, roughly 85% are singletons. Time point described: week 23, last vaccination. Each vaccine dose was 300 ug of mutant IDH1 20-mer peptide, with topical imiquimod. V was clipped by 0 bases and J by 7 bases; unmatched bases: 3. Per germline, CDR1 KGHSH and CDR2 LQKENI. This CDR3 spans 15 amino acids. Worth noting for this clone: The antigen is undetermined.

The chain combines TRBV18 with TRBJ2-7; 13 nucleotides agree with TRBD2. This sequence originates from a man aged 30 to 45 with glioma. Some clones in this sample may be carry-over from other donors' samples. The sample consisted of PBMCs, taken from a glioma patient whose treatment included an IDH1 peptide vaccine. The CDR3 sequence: CASSPPGLAGWEQYF. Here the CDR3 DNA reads TGTGCCAGCTCACCACCGGGACTAGCGGGGTGGGAGCAGTACTTC.